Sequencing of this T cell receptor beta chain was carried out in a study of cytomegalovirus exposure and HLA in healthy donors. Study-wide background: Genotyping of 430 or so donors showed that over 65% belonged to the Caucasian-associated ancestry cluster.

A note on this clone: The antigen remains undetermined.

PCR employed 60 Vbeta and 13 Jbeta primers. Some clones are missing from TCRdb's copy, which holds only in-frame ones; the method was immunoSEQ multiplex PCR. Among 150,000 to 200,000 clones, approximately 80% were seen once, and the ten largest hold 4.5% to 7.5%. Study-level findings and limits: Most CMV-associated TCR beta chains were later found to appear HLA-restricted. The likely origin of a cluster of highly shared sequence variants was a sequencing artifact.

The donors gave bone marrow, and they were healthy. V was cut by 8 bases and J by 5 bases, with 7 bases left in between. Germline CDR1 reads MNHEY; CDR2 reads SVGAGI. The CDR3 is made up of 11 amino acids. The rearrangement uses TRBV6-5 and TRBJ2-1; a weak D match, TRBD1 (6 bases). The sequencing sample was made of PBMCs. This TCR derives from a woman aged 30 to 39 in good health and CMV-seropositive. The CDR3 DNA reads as TGTGCCAGCGGACAGAACAATGAGCAGTTCTTC. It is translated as CASGQNNEQFF.